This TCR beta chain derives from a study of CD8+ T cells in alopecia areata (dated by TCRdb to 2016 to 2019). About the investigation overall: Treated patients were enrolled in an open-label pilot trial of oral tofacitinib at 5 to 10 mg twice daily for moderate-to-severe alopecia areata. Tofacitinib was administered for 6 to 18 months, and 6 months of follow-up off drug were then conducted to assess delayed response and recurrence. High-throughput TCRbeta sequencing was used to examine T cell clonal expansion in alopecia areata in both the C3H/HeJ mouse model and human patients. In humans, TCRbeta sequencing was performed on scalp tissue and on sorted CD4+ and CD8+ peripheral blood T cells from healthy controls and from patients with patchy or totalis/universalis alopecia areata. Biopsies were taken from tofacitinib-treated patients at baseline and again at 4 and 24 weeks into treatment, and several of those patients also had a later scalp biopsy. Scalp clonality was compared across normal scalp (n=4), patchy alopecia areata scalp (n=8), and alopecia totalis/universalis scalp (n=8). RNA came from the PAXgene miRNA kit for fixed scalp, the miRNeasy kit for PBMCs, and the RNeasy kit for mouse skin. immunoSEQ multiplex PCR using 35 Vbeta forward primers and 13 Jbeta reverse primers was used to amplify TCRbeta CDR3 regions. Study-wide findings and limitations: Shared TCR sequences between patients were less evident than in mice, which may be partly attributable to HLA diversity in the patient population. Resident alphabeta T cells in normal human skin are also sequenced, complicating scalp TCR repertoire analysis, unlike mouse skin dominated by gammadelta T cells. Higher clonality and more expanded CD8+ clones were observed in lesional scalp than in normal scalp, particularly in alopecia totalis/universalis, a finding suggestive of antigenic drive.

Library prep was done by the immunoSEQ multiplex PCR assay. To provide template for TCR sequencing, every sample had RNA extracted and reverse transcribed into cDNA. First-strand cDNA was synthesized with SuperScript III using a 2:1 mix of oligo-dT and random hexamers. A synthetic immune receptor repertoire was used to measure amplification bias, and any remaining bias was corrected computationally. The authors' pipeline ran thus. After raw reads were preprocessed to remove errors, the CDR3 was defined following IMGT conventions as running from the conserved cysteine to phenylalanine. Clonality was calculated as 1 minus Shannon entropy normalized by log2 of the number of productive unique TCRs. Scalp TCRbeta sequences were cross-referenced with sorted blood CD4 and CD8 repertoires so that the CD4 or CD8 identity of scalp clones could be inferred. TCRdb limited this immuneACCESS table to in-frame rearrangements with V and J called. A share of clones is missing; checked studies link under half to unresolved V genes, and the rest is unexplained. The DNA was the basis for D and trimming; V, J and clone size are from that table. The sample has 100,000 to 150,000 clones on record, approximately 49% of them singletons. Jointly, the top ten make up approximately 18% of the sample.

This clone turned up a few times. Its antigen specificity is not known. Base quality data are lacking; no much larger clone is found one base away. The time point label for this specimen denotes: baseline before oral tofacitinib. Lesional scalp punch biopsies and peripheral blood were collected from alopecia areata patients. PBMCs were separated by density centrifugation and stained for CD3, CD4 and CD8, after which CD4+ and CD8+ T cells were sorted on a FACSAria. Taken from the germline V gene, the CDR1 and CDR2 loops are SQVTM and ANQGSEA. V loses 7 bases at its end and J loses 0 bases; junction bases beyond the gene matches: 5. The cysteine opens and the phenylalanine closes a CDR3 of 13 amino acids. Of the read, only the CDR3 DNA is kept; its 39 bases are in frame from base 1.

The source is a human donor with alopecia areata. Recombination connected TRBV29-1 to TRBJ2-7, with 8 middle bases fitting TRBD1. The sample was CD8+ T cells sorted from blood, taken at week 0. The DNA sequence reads TGCAGCGCTAGGGACAGGACCTCCTACGAGCAGTACTTC. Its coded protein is CSARDRTSYEQYF.